The TCR beta chain described here comes from a study of blood T cells in healthy people across ages. The V gene lost 1 base and the J gene lost 8 bases, with 20 bases spanning the gap. There are 16 residues in the CDR3. The use of a sample-barcoded 5' primer and a J-beta primer mix characterized a second PCR of about 7 to 12 cycles. TCRdb reprocessed the 5' RACE reads with MiXCR, giving one entry per CDR3 protein. The sample has hundreds of thousands of distinct CDR3 sequences, about 25% seen once; the top ten hold 3% to 4%. The sample also formed part of further work on T cells of mothers and their children.

The chain employs TRBV12-3 or TRBV12-4 and TRBJ1-2; D is uncertain. This clonotype originated in a boy aged 2 to 10 in good health. The sequencing sample was made of blood. CDR3 in DNA: TGTGCCAGCAGTTTAGGAGTAGCGATAGGACCGCGGGGCTACACCTTC. This gives the protein CASSLGVAIGPRGYTF.